The 11 T cell receptor beta chains below come from one sample, sequenced in a study of response to subunit inactivated influenza vaccine. One entry per CDR3 protein, called by TCRdb with MiXCR from the RT-PCR reads. The table lists approximately 570,000 distinct CDR3 sequences, 6.5% to 8% of them singletons. The sample here was PBMCs from blood, taken approximately 25 months after vaccination. Every receptor here comes from a man aged 45 to 75 who received an inactivated influenza vaccine.

This clonotype was recorded a few times. This chain connects TRBV7-8 to TRBJ2-1; TRBD2 might be the D (6 bases). The V end lost 6 bases, the J end lost 6 bases, and 9 bases lay between the germline ends. The CDR3 is 12 amino acids. In germline, CDR1 is SGHVS, CDR2 FQNEAQ. CDR3 in amino acids: CASRRDSNEQFF. As DNA, the CDR3 is TGTGCCAGCAGGCGGGACTCCAATGAGCAGTTCTTC.

This clonotype showed up just once. A much more abundant neighbour one base away suggests this may be a read error. The chain carries TRBV20-1 and TRBJ2-1; 14 bases are a match to TRBD2. Per the germline V gene, CDR1 is DFQATT and CDR2 is SNEGSKA (reference sequence). The CDR3 sequence is 17 residues long. The CDR3 DNA is TGCTGTGCTAGAGTACGGGGGACTAGCGGGAGTAACAATGAGCAGTTCTTC. Encoded protein: CCARVRGTSGSNNEQFF.

The chain carries TRBV9 and TRBJ2-3; D might be TRBD1 (6 bases). The CDR3 is 15 amino acids. The V and J ends lost 3 bases and 6 bases respectively, with 17 bases between them. Germline V gene sequence: CDR1 SGDLS, CDR2 YYNGEE. The DNA for the CDR3 is TGTGCCAGCAGCGCAACCTCAGGGGTAGGGGATACGCAGTATTTT. Encoded protein: CASSATSGVGDTQYF.

This clonotype occurred many times. The J gene is TRBJ2-2, the V gene TRBV12-3 or TRBV12-4; 10 bases fit TRBD2. The length of the CDR3 is 18 residues. V gave up 1 base and J gave up 0 bases; unmatched junction bases: 5. The CDR3 region is CASSLGSSGRANTGELFF. In nucleotides, the CDR3 is TGTGCCAGCAGTTTAGGGTCCAGCGGGAGGGCGAACACCGGGGAGCTGTTTTTT.

This clonotype was observed many times. This chain links TRBV29-1 with TRBJ1-1, with 7 bases identical to TRBD1. This CDR3 is 13 amino acids long. Germline CDR1 reads SQVTM; CDR2 reads ANQGSEA. The junction had 5 bases not matched to a gene; V was cut back by 3 bases and J by 4 bases. This chain's CDR3 is CSVEKQGGTEAFF. CDR3 nucleotides: TGCAGCGTTGAGAAGCAGGGGGGCACTGAAGCTTTCTTT. Full variable domain (outside the CDR3, taken from reference TRBV29-1 and TRBJ1-1): SAVISQKPSRDICQRGTSLTIQCQVDSQVTMMFWYRQQPGQSLTLIATANQGSEATYESGFVIDKFPISRPNLTFSTLTVSNMSPEDSSIYLCSVEKQGGTEAFFGQGTRLTVV.

The chain links TRBV10-3 to TRBJ2-1, with D possibly being TRBD1 (5 bases). The CDR3 is 14 residues long. Trimming shortened V by 0 bases and J by 14 bases, and 17 bases separated the two germline ends. The germline V gene encodes CDR1 ENHRY and CDR2 SYGVKD. DNA of the CDR3: TGTGCCATCAGTGAGTCCATATCAGGCTTAGGGGAGTTCTTC. Translation gives CAISESISGLGEFF.

The chain links TRBV6-2 or TRBV6-3 to TRBJ2-7, with D perhaps given as TRBD1 or TRBD2 (5 bases each). CDR1 MNHEY and CDR2 SVGEGT come from the germline V gene. V gave up 4 bases and J gave up 6 bases, with 16 bases separating them. CDR3 length equals 14 residues. The CDR3 here is CASSWGRTRGEQYF. The CDR3 DNA sequence: TGTGCCAGCAGTTGGGGCAGAACCCGGGGCGAGCAGTACTTC.

The chain employs TRBV5-1 and TRBJ2-1, with 7 bases aligning to TRBD2. The trim removed 0 bases at V and 4 bases at J, leaving 4 bases unmatched. This CDR3 comprises 15 residues. The V gene's germline CDR1 is SGHRS and CDR2 YFSETQ. The CDR3 loop is CASSLAGLKYNEQFF. For the CDR3, the DNA is TGCGCCAGCAGCTTGGCGGGACTAAAGTACAATGAGCAGTTCTTC.

This clonotype was counted ten times or more. The genes are TRBV20-1 and TRBJ2-7; the D gene is possibly TRBD1 (6 bases). Germline V gene data show CDR1 as DFQATT and CDR2 as SNEGSKA (reference sequence). The CDR3 covers 13 residues. Trimming pared 6 bases from V and 3 bases from J, leaving 15 bases between. CDR3 nucleotides: TGCAGTGCAAACAGGGCTAGCCTCTACGAGCAGTACTTC. Its protein product is CSANRASLYEQYF.

This clonotype was observed many times. The chain employs TRBV12-3 or TRBV12-4 and TRBJ2-1; TRBD2 matches at 13 bases. The CDR3 is made up of 16 amino acids. Trimming cost V 1 base and J 7 bases; bases outside gene matches: 4. The CDR3 region has the DNA TGTGCCAGCAGTTTAGACGGGACTAGCGGGGTGAATGAGCAGTTCTTC. Its translation is CASSLDGTSGVNEQFF.

This clonotype was counted many times. The V call is TRBV5-1, the J call TRBJ2-2; D gene uncertain. With 2 bases removed from V and 0 bases from J, the gap between germline ends came to 8 bases. Germline-derived CDR1 and CDR2 are SGHRS and YFSETQ. This CDR3 region has 15 residues. The DNA for the CDR3 is TGCGCCAGCAGCTTAGCGCAGACGAACACCGGGGAGCTGTTTTTT. It encodes CASSLAQTNTGELFF.